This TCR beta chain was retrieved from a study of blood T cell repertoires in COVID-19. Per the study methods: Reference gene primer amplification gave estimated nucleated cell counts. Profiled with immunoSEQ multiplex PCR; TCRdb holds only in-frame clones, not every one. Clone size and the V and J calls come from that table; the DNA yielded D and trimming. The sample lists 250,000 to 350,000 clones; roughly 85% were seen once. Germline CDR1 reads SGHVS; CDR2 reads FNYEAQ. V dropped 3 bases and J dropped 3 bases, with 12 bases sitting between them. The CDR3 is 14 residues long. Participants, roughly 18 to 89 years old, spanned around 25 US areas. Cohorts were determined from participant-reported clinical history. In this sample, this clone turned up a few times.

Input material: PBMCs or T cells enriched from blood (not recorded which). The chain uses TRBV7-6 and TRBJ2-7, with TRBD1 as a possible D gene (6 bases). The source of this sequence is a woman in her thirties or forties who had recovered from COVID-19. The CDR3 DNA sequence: TGTGCCAGCAGCTTCGGGACATCAGACTACGAGCAGTACTTC. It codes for CASSFGTSDYEQYF. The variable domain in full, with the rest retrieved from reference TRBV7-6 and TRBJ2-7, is GAGVSQSPRYKVTKRGQDVALRCDPISGHVSLYWYRQALGQGPEFLTYFNYEAQQDKSGLPNDRFSAERPEGSISTLTIQRTEQRDSAMYRCASSFGTSDYEQYFGPGTRLTVT.